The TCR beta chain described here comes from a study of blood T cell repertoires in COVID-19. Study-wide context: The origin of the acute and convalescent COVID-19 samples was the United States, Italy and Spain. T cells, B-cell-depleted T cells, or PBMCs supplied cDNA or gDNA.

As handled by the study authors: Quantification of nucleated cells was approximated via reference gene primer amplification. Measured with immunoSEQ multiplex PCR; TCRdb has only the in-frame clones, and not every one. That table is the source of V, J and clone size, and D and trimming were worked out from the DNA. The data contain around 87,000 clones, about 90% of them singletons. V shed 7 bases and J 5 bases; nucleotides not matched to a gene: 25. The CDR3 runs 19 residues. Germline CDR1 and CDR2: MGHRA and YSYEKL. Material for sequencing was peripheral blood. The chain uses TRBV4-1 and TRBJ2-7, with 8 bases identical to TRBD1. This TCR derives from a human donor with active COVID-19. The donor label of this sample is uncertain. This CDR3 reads CASTPGIGQGLRARNEQYF. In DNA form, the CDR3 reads TGCGCCAGCACCCCAGGGATTGGACAGGGTTTAAGGGCGAGGAACGAGCAGTACTTC.